This T cell receptor beta chain emerged from a study of beta chain features in type 1 diabetes. Blood was drawn once from each donor into heparinised tubes. The draws averaged approximately 110 mL. The CDR3 runs 16 residues. The germline V gene has CDR1 LNHDA and CDR2 SQIVND (reference sequence). Trimming at V came to 5 bases and at J to 5 bases, leaving 10 bases not matched to a gene. The investigators reverse transcribed all of the isolated RNA, so they sequenced expressed TCRB transcripts. Sequencing used immunoSEQ multiplex PCR; TCRdb keeps in-frame clones, though not all of them. The sample yields roughly 350,000 clones, 11% seen once.

The chain carries TRBV19 and TRBJ2-3, with TRBD1 matching 10 bases. The origin of this receptor is a woman aged 30 to 39 in good health. Sequenced sample: naive CD4+ T cells from blood. CDR3 DNA sequence: TGTGCCAGTAGTGTCGACAGGGGGCGGATCGGAGATACGCAGTATTTT. It specifies CASSVDRGRIGDTQYF.